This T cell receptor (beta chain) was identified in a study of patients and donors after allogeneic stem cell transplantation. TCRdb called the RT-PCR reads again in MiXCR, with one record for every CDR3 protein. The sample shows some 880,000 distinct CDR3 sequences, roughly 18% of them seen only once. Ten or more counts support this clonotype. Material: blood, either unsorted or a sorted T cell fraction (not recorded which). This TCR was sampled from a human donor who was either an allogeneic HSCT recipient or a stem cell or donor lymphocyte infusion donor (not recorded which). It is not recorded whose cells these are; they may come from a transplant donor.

In nucleotides, the CDR3 is TGTGCCAGCACACTATTTGGGACATCCGAGCAGTACTTC. Translated: CASTLFGTSEQYF. The rearrangement joins TRBV12-3 or TRBV12-4 to TRBJ2-7; D is possibly TRBD1 (6 bases). Trimming shortened V by 7 bases and J by 6 bases, and 16 bases separated the two germline ends. There are 13 residues in the CDR3.